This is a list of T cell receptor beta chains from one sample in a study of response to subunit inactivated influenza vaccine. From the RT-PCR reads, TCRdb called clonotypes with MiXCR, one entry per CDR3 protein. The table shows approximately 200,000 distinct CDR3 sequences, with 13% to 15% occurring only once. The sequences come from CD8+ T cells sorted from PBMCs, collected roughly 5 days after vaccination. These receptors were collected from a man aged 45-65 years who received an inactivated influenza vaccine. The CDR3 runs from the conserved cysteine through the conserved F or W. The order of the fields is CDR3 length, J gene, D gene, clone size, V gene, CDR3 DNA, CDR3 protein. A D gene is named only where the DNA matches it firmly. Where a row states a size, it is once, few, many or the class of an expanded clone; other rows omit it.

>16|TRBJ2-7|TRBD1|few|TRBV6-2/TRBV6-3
TGTGCCAGCAGTTACGGGACAGGGAAAGGATCCTACGAGCAGTACTTC
CASSYGTGKGSYEQYF
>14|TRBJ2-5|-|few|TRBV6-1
TGTGCCAGCACCGAGGACAGCTCTGAAGAGACCCAGTACTTC
CASTEDSSEETQYF
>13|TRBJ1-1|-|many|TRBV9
TGTGCCAGCAGCGTAGTGAGCGACAGTGAAGCTTTCTTT
CASSVVSDSEAFF
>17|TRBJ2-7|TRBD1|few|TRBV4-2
TGTGCCAGCAGCCAAGAGCAGGGGGCCAGTCCGACCTACGAGCAGTACTTC
CASSQEQGASPTYEQYF
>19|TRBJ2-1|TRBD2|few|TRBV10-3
TGTGCCACCGCTACCCCCGGGACTAGCAAGAAGAGCTCCTACAATGAGCAGTTCTTC
CATATPGTSKKSSYNEQFF
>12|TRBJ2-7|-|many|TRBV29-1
TGCAGCGTTGAAGACAGGGGCTACGAGCAGTACTTC
CSVEDRGYEQYF
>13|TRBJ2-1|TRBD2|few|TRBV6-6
TGTGCCAGCGTAGGGGAGGGTTTCAATGAGCAGTTCTTC
CASVGEGFNEQFF
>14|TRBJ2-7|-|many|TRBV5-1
TGCGCCAGCAGCTCCGGGTCGGGCTCCTACGAGCAGTACTTC
CASSSGSGSYEQYF
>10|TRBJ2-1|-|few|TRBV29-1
TGCAGCGTTGAAGATCGCGGGCAGTTCTTC
CSVEDRGQFF
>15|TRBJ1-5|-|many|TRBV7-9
TGTGCCAGCAGTCCCCCCGGGGTCGGGAATCAGCCCCAGCATTTT
CASSPPGVGNQPQHF
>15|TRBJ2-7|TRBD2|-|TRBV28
TGTGCCAGCAGTTACGGCGGGGGGCGCTCCTACGAGCAGTACTTC
CASSYGGGRSYEQYF
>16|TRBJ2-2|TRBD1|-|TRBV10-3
TGTGCCATCAGTGGTTCGGGGACAGCAAACACCGGGGAGCTGTTTTTT
CAISGSGTANTGELFF
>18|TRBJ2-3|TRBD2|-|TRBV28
TGTGCCAGCAGCCCAGTTTCGTCGGGACTAGCGGCGACAGATACGCAGTATTTT
CASSPVSSGLAATDTQYF
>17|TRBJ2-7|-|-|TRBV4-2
TGTGCCAGCAGCCAAGATCCCATACAAGACAGGCTCTACGAGCAGTACTTC
CASSQDPIQDRLYEQYF
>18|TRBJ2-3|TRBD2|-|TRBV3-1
TGTGCCTGCAGTATTGGGACTAGGGTTTTTACTAGCACAGATACGCAGTATTTT
CACSIGTRVFTSTDTQYF
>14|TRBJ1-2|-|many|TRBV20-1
TGCAGTGCTAGAGATATAGGTCAGAGTTATGGCTACACCTTC
CSARDIGQSYGYTF
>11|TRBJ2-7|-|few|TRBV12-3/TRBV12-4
TGTGCCAGCGGCTTCTCCCGCGAGCAGTACTTC
CASGFSREQYF
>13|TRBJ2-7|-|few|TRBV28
TGTGCCAGCACTCTGGGGCTCAGTTACGAGCAGTACTTC
CASTLGLSYEQYF
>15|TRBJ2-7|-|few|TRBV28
TGTGCCAGCAGTTCCCGGGACAACTTCTCCTACGAGCAGTACTTC
CASSSRDNFSYEQYF
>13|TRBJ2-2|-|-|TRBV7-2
TGTGCCAGCAGCTTAAGTCCCGGCGGGGAGCTGTTTTTT
CASSLSPGGELFF
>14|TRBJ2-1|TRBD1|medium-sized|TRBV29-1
TGCAGCGTTGAAGGGACAGGGGACCTCAATGAGCAGTTCTTC
CSVEGTGDLNEQFF
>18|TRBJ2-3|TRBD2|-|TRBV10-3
TGTGCCATCAGTGAGTCTTGGCTAGCGGAACTCCCCACAGATACGCAGTATTTT
CAISESWLAELPTDTQYF
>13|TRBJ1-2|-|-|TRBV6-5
TGTGCCAGCAGTTACGGGACTGCGGGGGGCTACACCTTC
CASSYGTAGGYTF
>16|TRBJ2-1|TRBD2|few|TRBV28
TGTGCCAGCAGTTCAAACGGACTAGCGGATTACAATGAGCAGTTCTTC
CASSSNGLADYNEQFF
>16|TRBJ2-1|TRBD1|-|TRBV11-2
TGTGCCAGCAGCCCAATCGGGACAGGTTTCTACAATGAGCAGTTCTTC
CASSPIGTGFYNEQFF
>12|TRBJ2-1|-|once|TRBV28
TGTGCCAGCAGTTTATGGGGACGTGAGCAGTTCTTC
CASSLWGREQFF